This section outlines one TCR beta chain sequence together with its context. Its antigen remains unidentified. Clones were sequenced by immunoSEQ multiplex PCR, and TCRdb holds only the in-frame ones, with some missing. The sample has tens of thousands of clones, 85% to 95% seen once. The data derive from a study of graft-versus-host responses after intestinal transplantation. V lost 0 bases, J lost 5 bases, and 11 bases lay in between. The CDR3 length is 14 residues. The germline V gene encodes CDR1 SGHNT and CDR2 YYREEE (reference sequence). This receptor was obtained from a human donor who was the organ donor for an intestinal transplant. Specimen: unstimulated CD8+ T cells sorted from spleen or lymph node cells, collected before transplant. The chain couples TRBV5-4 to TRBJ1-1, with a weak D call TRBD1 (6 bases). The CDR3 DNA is TGTGCCAGCAGCTTGGAAGCAGGGGAGACTGAAGCTTTCTTT. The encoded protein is CASSLEAGETEAFF.